The clone carrying this T cell receptor beta chain has a count of ten or more. Its antigen is currently unknown. The read finishes 3 residues shy of the CDR3 end, and the germline J gene is used to complete it. The identical CDR3 is also encoded by other nucleotide sequences in the sample. Of CVID subjects, 15 were female and 29 male, mean age approximately 40. Each donor provided 5 to 8 ml of heparinized whole blood. This specimen belongs to a study of T cell clonality in common variable immunodeficiency. General study points: Fewer deletions and N-nucleotide insertions were reportedly seen in common variable immunodeficiency TCR beta sequences.

Sequencing was performed with immunoSEQ multiplex PCR; in TCRdb, only in-frame clones are kept and a portion is missing. This sample comprises tens of thousands of clones, none seen once only. V lost 1 base, J lost 7 bases, and 6 bases stayed unmatched. Germline CDR1 GTSNPN, CDR2 SVGIG (reference sequence). There are 13 residues in the CDR3. The rearrangement links TRBV30 to TRBJ1-2; TRBD1 matches 7 bases. The material sequenced was peripheral blood mononuclear cells. This receptor was obtained from a human donor with common variable immunodeficiency. CDR3 DNA, as far as it was read: TGTGCCTGGAGTGGCGACAGGGCGCTTGGC. Encoded protein: CAWSGDRALG. The CDR3 in full is CAWSGDRALGYTF.